These 26 T cell receptor beta chains originate from one sample sequenced in a study of T cells in Graves' hyperthyroidism and ophthalmopathy. Amplification targeted TCR beta CDR3 regions from RNA transcripts. A set of HTBI primers served as the primers for a first-round RT-PCR of the TCR CDR3. TCRdb re-called the multiplex PCR reads through MiXCR, storing one row per CDR3 protein. The repertoire holds fewer than 450,000 distinct CDR3 sequences, about 18% seen once, with 35% to 45% in the top ten. Source material: blood. The receptors here all came from a man between 18 and 29 years old with Graves' ophthalmopathy.

This clonotype was picked up many times. The V and J genes are TRBV18 and TRBJ1-1; 9 bases align to TRBD1. This CDR3 is 15 amino acids long. Trimming cost V 6 bases and J 3 bases; bases outside gene matches: 8. Germline V lookup: CDR1 KGHSH, CDR2 LQKENI. The CDR3 protein is CASSPRDRVDTEAFF. In DNA form, the CDR3 reads TGTGCCAGCTCCCCGAGGGACAGGGTAGACACTGAAGCTTTCTTT.

A word on this clonotype: At one end the junction does not follow the germline gene, possibly because of a read error. The V and J genes are TRBV29-1 and TRBJ2-1; TRBD1 agrees at 7 bases. CDR1 is SQVTM and CDR2 is ANQGSEA in the germline V gene. CDR3 length equals 15 residues. Written as DNA, the CDR3 is TGCAGCTTTGAAGTTCAGGGACAGTCAACGAATGAGCAGTTCTTC. Protein: CSFEVQGQSTNEQFF.

V and J are TRBV10-3 and TRBJ2-1; TRBD2 might be the D (5 bases). Trimming cost V 10 bases and J 7 bases, with 17 bases left between them. CDR3 length: 13 residues. Germline V lookup: CDR1 ENHRY, CDR2 SYGVKD. CDR3 coding DNA: TGTGCCACCGGCTGGGGAGCGCAGAATGAGCAGTTCTTC. Amino acid sequence: CATGWGAQNEQFF.

This clonotype was observed at least ten times. This sequence joins TRBV3-1 and TRBJ2-3; D unclear. The CDR3 is made up of 15 amino acids. Trimming stripped 4 bases from V and 2 bases from J, with 13 bases between. Germline V CDR1 and CDR2: LGHDT, YNNKEL (reference sequence). CDR3 in amino acids: CASSRNLLPTDTQYF. CDR3 coding DNA: TGTGCCAGCAGCCGGAACTTACTCCCCACAGATACGCAGTATTTT.

In its sample, this clonotype was seen many times. The V and J genes are TRBV2 and TRBJ2-6; D uncertain. Germline lookup yields CDR1 SNHLY and CDR2 FYNNEI. Trimming shortened V by 3 bases and J by 0 bases, and 6 bases separated the two germline ends. CDR3 length equals 15 residues. The CDR3 DNA is TGTGCCAGCAGTGAGCTCTCCTCTGGGGCCAACGTCCTGACTTTC. It codes for CASSELSSGANVLTF.

This clonotype was counted a few times. The chain uses TRBV14 and TRBJ1-2; a possible D gene is TRBD1 (5 bases). In germline, CDR1 is SGHDN, CDR2 FVKESK. Trimming removed 1 base at V and 0 bases at J, with 12 bases between. CDR3 size: 16 residues. This CDR3 reads CASSQGQGSSNYGYTF. As DNA, the CDR3 is TGTGCCAGCAGCCAAGGGCAGGGAAGTTCTAACTATGGCTACACCTTC.

This clonotype was picked up many times. This chain links TRBV3-1 with TRBJ1-1; D unclear. The CDR3 runs to 15 residues. The V end was cut by 0 bases, the J end by 1 base, with 9 bases between. CDR1 is LGHDT and CDR2 is YNNKEL in the germline V gene (reference sequence). In nucleotides, the CDR3 is TGTGCCAGCAGCCAAGATCTGTACAGGAACACTGAAGCTTTCTTT. It translates to CASSQDLYRNTEAFF. Full variable domain (rest looked up from reference TRBV3-1 and TRBJ1-1): DTAVSQTPKYLVTQMGNDKSIKCEQNLGHDTMYWYKQDSKKFLKIMFSYNNKELIINETVPNRFSPKSPDKAHLNLHINSLELGDSAVYFCASSQDLYRNTEAFFGQGTRLTVV.

V is TRBV10-2 and J is TRBJ1-5; 7 bases agree with TRBD1. Germline values: CDR1 WSHSY, CDR2 SAAADI. Losses at the gene ends were 8 bases for V and 4 bases for J; bases not matched to a gene: 8. The CDR3 consists of 14 residues. The CDR3 sequence: CASARGQQNQPQHF. CDR3 DNA: TGCGCCAGCGCCAGGGGACAGCAAAATCAGCCCCAGCATTTT.

The CDR3 spells CASSETGTSGGALSYEQYF. The CDR3 DNA reads TGTGCCAGCAGCGAAACCGGGACTAGCGGGGGGGCCCTCTCCTACGAGCAGTACTTC. The rearrangement links TRBV7-3 to TRBJ2-7; the match to TRBD2 covers 16 bases. Unmatched junction bases numbered 10, after V lost 5 bases and J lost 0 bases. Germline CDR1 and CDR2: SGHTA and FQGTGA. The CDR3 runs to 19 residues.

In its sample, this clonotype was seen many times. The V gene is TRBV7-9, the J gene TRBJ1-2, with D hard to call. Germline assignment: CDR1 SEHNR and CDR2 FQNEAQ (reference sequence). V was shortened by 5 bases and J by 7 bases, with 17 bases between the two germline ends. The CDR3 spans 14 residues. The DNA for the CDR3 is TGTGCCAGCAGCCCGGATGAGAGCTTTACTGGCTACACCTTC. It codes for CASSPDESFTGYTF.

This chain connects TRBV6-1 to TRBJ1-1; possible D gene TRBD1, 5 bases. The CDR3 extends over 15 amino acids. The V end lost 2 bases, the J end lost 9 bases, and 19 bases lay between the germline ends. Germline V gene sequence: CDR1 MNHNS, CDR2 SASEGT. CDR3 sequence: CASSEMGYGPGKAFF. The DNA for the CDR3 is TGTGCCAGCAGTGAAATGGGATATGGACCAGGGAAAGCTTTCTTT.

V and J are TRBV29-1 and TRBJ2-1, with 7 bases fitting TRBD1. The CDR3 spans 16 residues. V gave up 3 bases and J gave up 10 bases; unmatched junction bases: 18. Germline assignment: CDR1 SQVTM and CDR2 ANQGSEA. The CDR3: CSVDPSPGQNTLEQFF. CDR3 nucleotides: TGCAGCGTTGACCCTAGTCCGGGACAGAACACCTTAGAGCAGTTCTTC.

This clonotype came up a few times. The chain employs TRBV7-3 and TRBJ2-1; 16 nucleotides agree with TRBD2. Germline values: CDR1 SGHTA, CDR2 FQGTGA. The trim removed 5 bases at V and 8 bases at J, leaving 9 bases unmatched. CDR3 length: 17 residues. CDR3 bases: TGTGCCAGCAGCGAAACCGGGACTAGCGGGGGGGGCGATGAGCAGTTCTTC. Translation: CASSETGTSGGGDEQFF.

This clonotype was seen more than once but under ten times. The V and J genes are TRBV24-1 and TRBJ1-2, with no clear D. V was trimmed by 3 bases and J by 8 bases, leaving 15 bases between them. Germline V gene lookup returns CDR1 KGHDR and CDR2 SFDVKD. The CDR3 is 14 residues long. The CDR3 nucleotides are TGTGCCACCAGTGATAACAGAGAGTCGGCCGGCTACACCTTC. Protein product: CATSDNRESAGYTF.

The table lists this clonotype with many counts. The chain recombines TRBV27 with TRBJ1-2; unclear D gene. Between the trimmed V and J ends, which lost 0 bases and 8 bases, there was a span of 10 bases. CDR3 size: 13 residues. Germline V gene sequence: CDR1 MNHEY, CDR2 SMNVEV (reference sequence). In nucleotides, the CDR3 is TGTGCCAGCAGTTTATCGAGTCGTTGGGGCTACACCTTC. This codes for CASSLSSRWGYTF.

About this clonotype itself: One end of the junction is discordant with germline, which a read error may explain. The chain links TRBV12-5 to TRBJ1-4; a possible D gene is TRBD1 (6 bases). Germline V gene data show CDR1 as LGHNT and CDR2 as FRNRAP. This CDR3 comprises 14 residues. The CDR3 is CAPLRGGYNEKLSF. DNA for the CDR3: TGTGCACCCCTAAGAGGGGGGTATAATGAAAAACTGTCTTTT.

This clonotype was observed many times. The rearrangement uses TRBV18 and TRBJ2-3; D remains unclear. V was clipped by 1 base and J by 0 bases, with 8 bases between them. Germline V gene data show CDR1 as KGHSH and CDR2 as LQKENI. This CDR3 is built from 15 residues. CDR3 in DNA: TGTGCCAGCTCACCACAGGCTGTTAGCACAGATACGCAGTATTTT. The encoded protein is CASSPQAVSTDTQYF.

The rearrangement uses TRBV6-1 and TRBJ1-2; tentative D call: TRBD1 (5 bases). The V gene lost 5 bases and the J gene lost 7 bases, with 23 bases spanning the gap. The germline CDR1 and CDR2 sequences are MNHNS and SASEGT. The CDR3 is 16 residues long. CDR3 amino acids: CASSSRGPSWGTGYTF. CDR3 nucleotides: TGTGCCAGCAGTTCCCGGGGCCCTTCGTGGGGTACTGGCTACACCTTC.

Concerning this clonotype: This may come from a read error, since a much larger clone is one base off. This chain uses TRBV20-1 with TRBJ2-3; TRBD1 might be the D (6 bases). Looked up from germline, CDR1 is DFQATT and CDR2 is SNEGSKA (reference sequence). V dropped 5 bases and J dropped 1 base, with 16 bases sitting between them. The CDR3 contains 15 residues. The CDR3 DNA sequence: TGCAGTGCTGGACCAGGGGACGGTGGCACAGATACGCAGTATTTT. Its protein product is CSAGPGDGGTDTQYF.

The genes are TRBV10-3 and TRBJ2-1, with a tentative D call TRBD2 (6 bases). CDR3 length equals 15 residues. V was clipped by 2 bases and J by 0 bases, with 8 bases between them. The germline V gene encodes CDR1 ENHRY and CDR2 SYGVKD. The CDR3 sequence is CAISEGRTSYNEQFF. The CDR3 nucleotides read TGTGCCATCAGTGAGGGGAGGACCTCCTACAATGAGCAGTTCTTC.

This clonotype has only a few counts. The gene calls are TRBV4-1 and TRBJ1-1; no clear D gene. The V end was cut by 3 bases, the J end by 3 bases, with 14 bases between. The CDR3 runs 15 residues. Germline CDR1 MGHRA, CDR2 YSYEKL. The DNA of the CDR3 is TGCGCCAGCAGCCAGGCTAGTGGGGTATACACTGAAGCTTTCTTT. Amino acids: CASSQASGVYTEAFF.

This clonotype was observed many times. V gene TRBV3-1 combines with J gene TRBJ1-1; no definite D call. Germline assignment: CDR1 LGHDT and CDR2 YNNKEL (reference sequence). The V gene lost 1 base and the J gene lost 5 bases, with 11 bases spanning the gap. This CDR3 has 14 residues. In DNA form, the CDR3 reads TGTGCCAGCAGCCAAGCCGGACCGCGGACTGAAGCTTTCTTT. Its translation is CASSQAGPRTEAFF. Filled out from reference TRBV3-1 and TRBJ1-1, the complete variable domain reads DTAVSQTPKYLVTQMGNDKSIKCEQNLGHDTMYWYKQDSKKFLKIMFSYNNKELIINETVPNRFSPKSPDKAHLNLHINSLELGDSAVYFCASSQAGPRTEAFFGQGTRLTVV.

This clonotype was detected a few times. This chain uses TRBV4-1 with TRBJ1-6; 8 nucleotides match TRBD1. The CDR3 runs to 15 residues. CDR1 is MGHRA and CDR2 is YSYEKL in the germline V gene. After removal of 1 base from V and 11 bases from J, the junction contained 7 bases not matched to a gene. CDR3: CASSQAKDRDAPLHF. The CDR3, as DNA: TGCGCCAGCAGCCAAGCTAAGGACAGGGACGCACCCCTCCACTTT.

CDR3 coding DNA: TGTGCCAGCAAATCTAGCACCACGGTCGGGAGGCAGTTCTTC. It encodes CASKSSTTVGRQFF. This chain joins TRBV11-1 and TRBJ2-1, with D possibly being TRBD2 (6 bases). This CDR3 comprises 14 residues. Germline assignment: CDR1 SGHAT and CDR2 FQDESV (reference sequence). V shed 7 bases and J shed 12 bases, with 22 bases lying between them.

This chain joins TRBV28 and TRBJ1-5, with 8 bases identical to TRBD1. Germline CDR1 reads MDHEN; CDR2 reads SYDVKM. V shed 3 bases and J 6 bases; nucleotides not matched to a gene: 7. The CDR3 spans 15 residues. CDR3 sequence reads: CASSLSQGAGQPQHF. For the CDR3, the DNA is TGTGCCAGCAGTTTGAGCCAGGGGGCCGGTCAGCCCCAGCATTTT.

The chain links TRBV7-9 to TRBJ2-1; a weak D match, TRBD2 (6 bases). Trimming stripped 6 bases from V and 6 bases from J, with 12 bases between. From germline, CDR1 is SEHNR and CDR2 FQNEAQ (reference sequence). CDR3 length: 13 amino acids. This CDR3 reads CASSRDSTNEQFF. CDR3 DNA sequence: TGTGCCAGCAGTCGGGACTCTACCAATGAGCAGTTCTTC.